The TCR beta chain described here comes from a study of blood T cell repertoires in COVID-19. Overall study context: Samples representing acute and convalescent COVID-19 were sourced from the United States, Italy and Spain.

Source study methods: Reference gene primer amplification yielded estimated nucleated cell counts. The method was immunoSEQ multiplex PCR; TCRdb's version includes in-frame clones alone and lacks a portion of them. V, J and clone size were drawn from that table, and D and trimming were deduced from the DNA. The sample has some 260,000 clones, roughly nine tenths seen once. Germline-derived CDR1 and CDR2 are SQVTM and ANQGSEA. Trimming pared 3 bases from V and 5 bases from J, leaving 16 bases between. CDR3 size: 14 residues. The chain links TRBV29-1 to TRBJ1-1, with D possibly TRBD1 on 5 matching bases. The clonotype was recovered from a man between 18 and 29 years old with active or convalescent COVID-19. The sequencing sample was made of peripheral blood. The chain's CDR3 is CSVESGGILTEAFF. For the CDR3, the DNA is TGCAGCGTTGAGTCCGGGGGGATCTTGACTGAAGCTTTCTTT.